This TCR beta chain comes out of a study of blood T cell repertoires in COVID-19. Study information: The recovered donors of Cohort 3 showed two negative PCRs, clearance, or symptom resolution.

Original data processing: Amplification with reference gene primers provided the estimates of nucleated cell counts. This table comes from immunoSEQ multiplex PCR, and its TCRdb copy is limited to in-frame clones, with some not included. From that table come the V and J calls and clone size; the DNA was used to work out D and trimming. Of some 200,000 clones listed, around 86% are singletons. Individuals drawn from around 25 US areas were roughly 18 to 100 years old. Cohorts were based on clinical histories the participants reported. Source material: PBMCs or T cells enriched from blood (not recorded which). The clonotype was recovered from a man aged 30 to 45 in a cohort exposed to, infected with or recovered from COVID-19 (not recorded which).

Written as DNA, the CDR3 is TGTGCCAGCAGTTACTCCTTCGGGGTTACTGAAGCTTTCTTT. Its translation is CASSYSFGVTEAFF. The chain combines TRBV6-2 or TRBV6-3 with TRBJ1-1; no firm D call. CDR3 length: 14 amino acids. Germline CDR1 reads MNHEY; CDR2 reads SVGEGT. Deletions cut 0 bases from V and 5 bases from J, with 10 bases between.